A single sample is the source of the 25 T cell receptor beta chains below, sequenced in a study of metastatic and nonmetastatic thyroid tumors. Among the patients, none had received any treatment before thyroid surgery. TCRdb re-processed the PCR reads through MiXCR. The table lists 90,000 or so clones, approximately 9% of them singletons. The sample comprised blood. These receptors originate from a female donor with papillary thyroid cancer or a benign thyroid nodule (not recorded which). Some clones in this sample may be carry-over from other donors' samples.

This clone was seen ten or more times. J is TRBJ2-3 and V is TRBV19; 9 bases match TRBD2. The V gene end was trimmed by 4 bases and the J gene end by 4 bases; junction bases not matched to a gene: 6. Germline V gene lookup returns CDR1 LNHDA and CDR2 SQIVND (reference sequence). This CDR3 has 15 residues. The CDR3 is CASSRAGGPPDTQYF. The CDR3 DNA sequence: TGTGCCAGTAGTAGGGCGGGGGGGCCCCCAGATACGCAGTATTTT. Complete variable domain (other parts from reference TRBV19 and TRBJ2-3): DGGITQSPKYLFRKEGQNVTLSCEQNLNHDAMYWYRQDPGQGLRLIYYSQIVNDFQKGDIAEGYSVSREKKESFPLTVTSAQKNPTAFYLCASSRAGGPPDTQYFGPGTRLTVL.

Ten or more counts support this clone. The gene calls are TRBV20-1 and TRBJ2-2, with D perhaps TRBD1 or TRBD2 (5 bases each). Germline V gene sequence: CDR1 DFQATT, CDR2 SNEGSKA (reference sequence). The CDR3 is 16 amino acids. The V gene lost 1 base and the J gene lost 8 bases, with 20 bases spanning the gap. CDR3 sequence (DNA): TGCAGTGCTAGAGGAACCTCCGGGACCGACTTTGGGGAGCTGTTTTTT. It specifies CSARGTSGTDFGELFF.

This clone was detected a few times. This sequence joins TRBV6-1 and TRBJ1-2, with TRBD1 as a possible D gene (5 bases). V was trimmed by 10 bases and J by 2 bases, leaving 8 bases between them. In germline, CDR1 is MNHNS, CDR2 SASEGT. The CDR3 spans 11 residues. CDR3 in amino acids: CATDRNYGYTF. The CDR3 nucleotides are TGTGCCACCGACAGAAACTATGGCTACACCTTC.

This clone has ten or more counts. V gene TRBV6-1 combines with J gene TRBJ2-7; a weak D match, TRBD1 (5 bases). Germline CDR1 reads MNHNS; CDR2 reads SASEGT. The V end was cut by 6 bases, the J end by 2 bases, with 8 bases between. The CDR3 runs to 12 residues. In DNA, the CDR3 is TGTGCCAGCAGAGACAGACCCTACGAGCAGTACTTC. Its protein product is CASRDRPYEQYF.

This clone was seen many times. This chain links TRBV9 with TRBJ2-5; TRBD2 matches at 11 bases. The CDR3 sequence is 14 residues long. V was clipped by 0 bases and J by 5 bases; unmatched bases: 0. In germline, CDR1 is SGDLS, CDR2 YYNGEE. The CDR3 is CASSVGTSGETQYF. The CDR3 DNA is TGTGCCAGCAGCGTAGGGACTAGCGGGGAGACCCAGTACTTC. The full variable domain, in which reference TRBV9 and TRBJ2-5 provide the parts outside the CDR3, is DSGVTQTPKHLITATGQRVTLRCSPRSGDLSVYWYQQSLDQGLQFLIQYYNGEERAKGNILERFSAQQFPDLHSELNLSSLELGDSALYFCASSVGTSGETQYFGPGTRLLVL.

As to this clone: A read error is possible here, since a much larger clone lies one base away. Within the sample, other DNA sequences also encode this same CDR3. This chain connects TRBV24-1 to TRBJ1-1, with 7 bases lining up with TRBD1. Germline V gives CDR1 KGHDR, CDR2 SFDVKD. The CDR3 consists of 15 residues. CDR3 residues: CATSEGTASNTEAFF. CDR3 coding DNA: TGTGCAACCAGTGAGGGGACAGCTTCGAACACTGAAGCTTTCTTT.

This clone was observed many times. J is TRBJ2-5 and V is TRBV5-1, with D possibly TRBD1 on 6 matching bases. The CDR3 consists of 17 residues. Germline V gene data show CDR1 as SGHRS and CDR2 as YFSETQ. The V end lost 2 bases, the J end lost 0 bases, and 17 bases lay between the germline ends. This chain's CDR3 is CASSFGTQLSYQETQYF. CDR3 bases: TGCGCCAGCAGCTTCGGGACACAATTATCGTACCAAGAGACCCAGTACTTC.

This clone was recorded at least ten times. The CDR3 DNA reads as TGTGCCAGCAGTGAAAGGTTTAGCGGGGGAAAATCCTACGAGCAGTACTTC. Amino acid sequence: CASSERFSGGKSYEQYF. The genes are TRBV6-1 and TRBJ2-7, with 9 bases fitting TRBD2. The CDR3 spans 17 residues. Trimming took 2 bases from V and 1 from J; bases not matched to a gene: 9. Germline CDR1 MNHNS, CDR2 SASEGT.

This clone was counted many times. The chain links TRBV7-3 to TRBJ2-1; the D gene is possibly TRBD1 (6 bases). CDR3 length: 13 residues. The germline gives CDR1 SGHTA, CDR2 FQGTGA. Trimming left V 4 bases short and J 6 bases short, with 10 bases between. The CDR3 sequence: CASSSQGFNEQFF. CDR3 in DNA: TGTGCCAGCAGCTCACAGGGATTCAATGAGCAGTTCTTC.

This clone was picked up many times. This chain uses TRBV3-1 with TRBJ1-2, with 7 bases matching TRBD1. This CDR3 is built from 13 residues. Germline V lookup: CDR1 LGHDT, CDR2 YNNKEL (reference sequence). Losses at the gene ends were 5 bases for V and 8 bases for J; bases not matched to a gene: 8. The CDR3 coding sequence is TGTGCCAGCAGCGCAAGACAGGGTCGGGGCTACACCTTC. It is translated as CASSARQGRGYTF. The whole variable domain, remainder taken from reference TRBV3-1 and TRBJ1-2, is DTAVSQTPKYLVTQMGNDKSIKCEQNLGHDTMYWYKQDSKKFLKIMFSYNNKELIINETVPNRFSPKSPDKAHLNLHINSLELGDSAVYFCASSARQGRGYTFGSGTRLTVV.

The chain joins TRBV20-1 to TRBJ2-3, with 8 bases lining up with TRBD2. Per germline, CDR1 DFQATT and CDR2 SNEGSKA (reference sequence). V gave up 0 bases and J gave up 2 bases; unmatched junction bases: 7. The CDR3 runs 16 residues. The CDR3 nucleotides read TGCAGTGCTAGAGATGACCAGCGGGGGAACACAGATACGCAGTATTTT. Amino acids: CSARDDQRGNTDTQYF.

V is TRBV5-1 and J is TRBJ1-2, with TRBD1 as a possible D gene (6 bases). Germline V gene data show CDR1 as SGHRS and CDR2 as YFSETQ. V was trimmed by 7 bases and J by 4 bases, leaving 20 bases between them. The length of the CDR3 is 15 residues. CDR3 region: CASGLRTADSYGYTF. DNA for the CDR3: TGCGCCAGCGGACTCCGGACAGCGGACAGCTATGGCTACACCTTC.

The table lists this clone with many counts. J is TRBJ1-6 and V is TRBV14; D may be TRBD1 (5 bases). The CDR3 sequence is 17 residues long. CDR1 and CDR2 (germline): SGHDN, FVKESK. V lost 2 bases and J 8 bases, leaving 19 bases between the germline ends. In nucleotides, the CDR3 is TGTGCCAGCAGCCAAAGGTTCGTGGGGGACGAGGATTCACCCCTCCACTTT. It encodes CASSQRFVGDEDSPLHF. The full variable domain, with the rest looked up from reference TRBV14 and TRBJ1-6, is EAGVTQFPSHSVIEKGQTVTLRCDPISGHDNLYWYRRVMGKEIKFLLHFVKESKQDESGMPNNRFLAERTGGTYSTLKVQPAELEDSGVYFCASSQRFVGDEDSPLHFGNGTRLTVT.

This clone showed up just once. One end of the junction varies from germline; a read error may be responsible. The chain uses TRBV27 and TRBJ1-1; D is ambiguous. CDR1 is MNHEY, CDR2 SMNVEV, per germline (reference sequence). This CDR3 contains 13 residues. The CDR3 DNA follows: TGTGCCACCAGTTTCCCCCGCCGGGCTGAAGCTTTCTTT. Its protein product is CATSFPRRAEAFF.

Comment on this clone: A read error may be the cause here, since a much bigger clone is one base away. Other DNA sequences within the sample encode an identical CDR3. This CDR3 is CATSPRGGDTDTQYF. The CDR3, as DNA: TGTGCCACCAGTCCTAGGGGGGGAGACACGGATACGCAGTATTTT. The rearrangement uses TRBV24-1 and TRBJ2-3; perhaps TRBD2 as D (7 bases). V was clipped by 6 bases and J by 6 bases, with 18 bases between them. CDR3 length equals 15 residues. CDR1 is KGHDR, CDR2 SFDVKD, per germline.

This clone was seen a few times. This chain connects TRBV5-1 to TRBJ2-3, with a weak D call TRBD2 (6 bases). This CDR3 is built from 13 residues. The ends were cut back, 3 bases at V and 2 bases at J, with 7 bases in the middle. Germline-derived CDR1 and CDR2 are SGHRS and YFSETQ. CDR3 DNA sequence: TGCGCCAGCAGCTGGGGGGTCACAGATACGCAGTATTTT. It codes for CASSWGVTDTQYF.

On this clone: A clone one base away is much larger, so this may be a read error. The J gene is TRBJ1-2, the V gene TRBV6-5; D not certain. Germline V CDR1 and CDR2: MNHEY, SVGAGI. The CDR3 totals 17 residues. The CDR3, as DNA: TGTGCCAGCAGTTACTCGAAGTGGCCGATACCTAACTATGGCTGCACCTTC. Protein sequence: CASSYSKWPIPNYGCTF.

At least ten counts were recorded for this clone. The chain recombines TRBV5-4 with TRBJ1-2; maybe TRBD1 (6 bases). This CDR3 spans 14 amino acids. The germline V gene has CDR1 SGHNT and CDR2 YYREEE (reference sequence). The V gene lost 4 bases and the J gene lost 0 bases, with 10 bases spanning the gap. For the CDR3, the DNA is TGTGCCAGCAGCAAGGACAGATCTAACTATGGCTACACCTTC. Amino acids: CASSKDRSNYGYTF.

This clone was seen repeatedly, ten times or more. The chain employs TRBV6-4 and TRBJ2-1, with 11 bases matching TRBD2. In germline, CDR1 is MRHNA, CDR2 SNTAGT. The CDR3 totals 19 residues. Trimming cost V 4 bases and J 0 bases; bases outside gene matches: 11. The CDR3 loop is CASSGVLAGVPSSYNEQFF. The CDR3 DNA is TGTGCCAGCAGTGGTGTACTAGCGGGGGTCCCGAGCTCCTACAATGAGCAGTTCTTC.

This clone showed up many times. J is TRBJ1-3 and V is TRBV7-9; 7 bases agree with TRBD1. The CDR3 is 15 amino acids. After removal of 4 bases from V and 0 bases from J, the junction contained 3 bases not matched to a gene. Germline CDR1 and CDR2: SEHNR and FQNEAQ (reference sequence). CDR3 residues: CASSSGGFSGNTIYF. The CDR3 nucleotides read TGTGCCAGCAGCTCAGGGGGTTTCTCTGGAAACACCATATATTTT.

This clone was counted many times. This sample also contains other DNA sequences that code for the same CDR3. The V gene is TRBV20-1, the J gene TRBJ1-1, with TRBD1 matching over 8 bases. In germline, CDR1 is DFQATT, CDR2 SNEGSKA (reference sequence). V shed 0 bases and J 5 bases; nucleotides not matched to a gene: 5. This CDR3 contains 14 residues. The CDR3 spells CSARDGQGETEAFF. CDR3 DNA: TGCAGTGCTAGAGATGGACAGGGAGAAACTGAAGCTTTCTTT.

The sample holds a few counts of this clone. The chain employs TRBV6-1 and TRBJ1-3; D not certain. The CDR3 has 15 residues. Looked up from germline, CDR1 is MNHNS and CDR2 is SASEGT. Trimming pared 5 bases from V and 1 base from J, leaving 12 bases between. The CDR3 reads CASSLQVLSGNTIYF. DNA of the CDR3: TGTGCCAGCAGTCTCCAGGTCCTATCTGGAAACACCATATATTTT.

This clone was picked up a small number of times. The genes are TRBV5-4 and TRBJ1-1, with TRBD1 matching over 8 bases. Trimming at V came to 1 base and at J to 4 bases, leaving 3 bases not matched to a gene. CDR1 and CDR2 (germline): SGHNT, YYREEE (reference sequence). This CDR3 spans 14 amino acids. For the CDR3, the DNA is TGTGCCAGCAGCTTGAAGGACAGGGTCACTGAAGCTTTCTTT. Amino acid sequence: CASSLKDRVTEAFF.

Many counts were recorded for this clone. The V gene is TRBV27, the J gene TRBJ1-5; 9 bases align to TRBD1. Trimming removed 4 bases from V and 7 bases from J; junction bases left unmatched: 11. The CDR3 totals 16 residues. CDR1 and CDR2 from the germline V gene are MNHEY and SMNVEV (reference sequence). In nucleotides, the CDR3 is TGTGCCAGCAGTTCCCGTGGACAGGGGAGGAGGCAGCCCCAGCATTTT. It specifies CASSSRGQGRRQPQHF.

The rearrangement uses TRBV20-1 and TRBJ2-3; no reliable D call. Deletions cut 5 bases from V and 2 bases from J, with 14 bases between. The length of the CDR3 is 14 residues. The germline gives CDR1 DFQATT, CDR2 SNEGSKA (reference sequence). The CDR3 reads CSAYPDRFTDTQYF. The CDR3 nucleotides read TGCAGTGCTTACCCGGACCGATTCACAGATACGCAGTATTTT.